This T cell receptor (beta chain) was sequenced for a study of Graves' ophthalmopathy and Graves' hyperthyroidism. RNA transcripts served as template for amplifying TCR beta CDR3 sequences. HTBI primers were used in a first-round RT-PCR, which preceded a second-round multiplex PCR. TCRdb passed the multiplex PCR reads through MiXCR, listing each CDR3 protein once. The table lists about 210,000 distinct CDR3 sequences, about 32% of them singletons. Germline V gene lookup returns CDR1 MDHEN and CDR2 SYDVKM. Trimming took off 6 bases at V and 6 bases at J, with 14 bases between the two ends. This CDR3 region has 13 residues.

This sequence joins TRBV28 and TRBJ1-2; D may be TRBD1 (6 bases). This clonotype was obtained from a man aged 50-60 years with Graves' ophthalmopathy. The sequencing input was peripheral blood. CDR3 sequence reads: CASRHNREDGYTF. As DNA, the CDR3 is TGTGCCAGCAGACATAACAGGGAAGATGGCTACACCTTC.